Listed here are 28 T cell receptor beta chains from one sample, sequenced in a study of cytomegalovirus exposure and HLA in healthy donors. 60 Vbeta and 13 Jbeta primers were used in PCR. This table comes from immunoSEQ multiplex PCR, and its TCRdb copy is limited to in-frame clones, with some not included. The sample comprises some 110,000 clones, 75% to 85% of which are singletons, and 6% to 7.5% rests with the top ten. Sequencing was performed on PBMCs. These receptors all come from a man between 18 and 29 years old in good health and CMV-seronegative.

The chain couples TRBV7-6 to TRBJ2-7; TRBD1 aligns across 7 bases. The J segment lost 2 bases and the V segment lost 5 bases, leaving 12 bases of the junction unmatched. This CDR3 spans 16 amino acids. Germline CDR1 is SGHVS and CDR2 is FNYEAQ. CDR3 nucleotides: TGTGCCAGCAGCGGGGTCCTTGGGACAGCAACCTACGAGCAGTACTTC. This encodes CASSGVLGTATYEQYF.

The chain recombines TRBV11-2 with TRBJ1-1; 7 bases line up with TRBD1. The J segment lost 1 base and the V segment lost 5 bases, leaving 4 bases of the junction unmatched. This CDR3 contains 14 residues. The V gene's germline CDR1 is SGHAT and CDR2 FQNNGV. DNA of the CDR3: TGTGCCAGCAGCAAGGGACAGAGGAACACTGAAGCTTTCTTT. Protein: CASSKGQRNTEAFF.

The J gene is TRBJ2-5, the V gene TRBV7-3; D remains ambiguous. Germline V gene lookup returns CDR1 SGHTA and CDR2 FQGTGA. Trimming shortened V by 1 base and J by 1 base, and 7 bases separated the two germline ends. The CDR3 is made up of 14 amino acids. For the CDR3, the DNA is TGTGCCAGCAGCTTAAATCCGGGCCAAGAGACCCAGTACTTC. Translated, it gives CASSLNPGQETQYF.

The chain uses TRBV5-4 and TRBJ2-1; perhaps TRBD1 as D (5 bases). With 4 bases removed from V and 5 bases from J, the gap between germline ends came to 10 bases. Germline V gene sequence: CDR1 SGHNT, CDR2 YYREEE (reference sequence). The CDR3 runs to 13 residues. The CDR3 loop is CASSQDTNNEQFF. CDR3 in DNA: TGTGCCAGCAGCCAGGACACGAACAATGAGCAGTTCTTC.

The V and J genes are TRBV6-6 and TRBJ2-3, with D maybe TRBD2 (6 bases). Germline V lookup: CDR1 MNHNY, CDR2 SVGAGI (reference sequence). This CDR3 has 15 residues. V dropped 2 bases and J dropped 0 bases, with 9 bases sitting between them. The CDR3 spells CASSYGGMSTDTQYF. The CDR3 DNA is TGTGCCAGCAGTTACGGCGGGATGAGCACAGATACGCAGTATTTT.

This clone appeared a few times. The V call is TRBV4-3, the J call TRBJ2-1; perhaps TRBD2 as D (5 bases). V shed 0 bases and J shed 9 bases, with 12 bases lying between them. Germline lookup yields CDR1 LGHNA and CDR2 YSLEER. The CDR3 has 14 amino acids. The CDR3 nucleotides read TGCGCCAGCAGCCAAGAGGGAGCGGCGGGTGAGCAGTTCTTC. Amino acid sequence: CASSQEGAAGEQFF.

The chain combines TRBV28 with TRBJ2-5; tentatively, D is TRBD2 (6 bases). The CDR3 contains 14 residues. V lost 5 bases and J 5 bases, leaving 15 bases between the germline ends. Germline loops: CDR1 MDHEN, CDR2 SYDVKM. The CDR3 sequence: CASSLPGAVETQYF. The CDR3 DNA reads TGTGCCAGCAGTCTACCGGGAGCCGTGGAGACCCAGTACTTC.

V gene TRBV19 combines with J gene TRBJ2-7, with 12 bases identical to TRBD2. Trimming took 10 bases from V and 4 from J; bases not matched to a gene: 14. The CDR3 has 16 amino acids. Germline values: CDR1 LNHDA, CDR2 SQIVND (reference sequence). The CDR3 sequence is CATSSRLAGVFYEQYF. The CDR3 region has the DNA TGTGCCACCTCTAGCCGACTAGCGGGAGTCTTTTACGAGCAGTACTTC.

The chain joins TRBV12-5 to TRBJ1-2; TRBD1 might be the D (5 bases). There are 13 residues in the CDR3. Germline V gene sequence: CDR1 LGHNT, CDR2 FRNRAP. This CDR3 reads CASTFEGLYGYTF. Written as DNA, the CDR3 is TGTGCCAGCACCTTTGAGGGACTTTATGGCTACACCTTC.

The rearrangement joins TRBV7-2 to TRBJ2-2, with TRBD2 identical over 11 bases. The CDR3 covers 17 residues. Germline V gives CDR1 SGHTA, CDR2 FQGNSA. The V gene end was trimmed by 3 bases and the J gene end by 0 bases; junction bases not matched to a gene: 3. The CDR3, as DNA: TGTGCCAGCAGCTTTGATAGCGGGAGGGCGAACACCGGGGAGCTGTTTTTT. As protein: CASSFDSGRANTGELFF.

The rearrangement joins TRBV25-1 to TRBJ1-2; D gene unclear. Trimming took off 0 bases at V and 7 bases at J, with 6 bases between the two ends. The CDR3 covers 12 residues. Germline CDR1 is MGHDK and CDR2 is SYGVNS. As DNA, the CDR3 is TGTGCCAGCAGTGAATACTACTGTGGCTACACCTTC. Amino acid sequence: CASSEYYCGYTF.

A word on this clone: Other DNA sequences from this sample encode an identical CDR3 as well. This chain uses TRBV28 with TRBJ2-3, with D possibly being TRBD1 (5 bases). CDR1 MDHEN and CDR2 SYDVKM come from the germline V gene. Trimming removed 6 bases at V and 1 base at J, with 8 bases between. This CDR3 is built from 13 residues. This CDR3 is CASSSTGTDTQYF. The DNA for the CDR3 is TGTGCCAGCAGCTCGACAGGCACAGATACGCAGTATTTT. Full variable domain (rest looked up from reference TRBV28 and TRBJ2-3): DVKVTQSSRYLVKRTGEKVFLECVQDMDHENMFWYRQDPGLGLRLIYFSYDVKMKEKGDIPEGYSVSREKKERFSLILESASTNQTSMYLCASSSTGTDTQYFGPGTRLTVL.

The gene calls are TRBV15 and TRBJ2-7; maybe TRBD1 (6 bases). Germline values: CDR1 LNHNV, CDR2 YYDKDF (reference sequence). This CDR3 is 15 amino acids long. V shed 0 bases and J shed 2 bases, with 11 bases lying between them. The CDR3 protein is CATSRDLTGPYEQYF. The DNA for the CDR3 is TGTGCCACCAGCAGAGATTTGACAGGCCCCTACGAGCAGTACTTC.

This clone was recorded once. The rearrangement uses TRBV6-4 and TRBJ2-1, with 7 bases lining up with TRBD1. V shed 5 bases and J 5 bases; nucleotides not matched to a gene: 9. CDR1 and CDR2 (germline): MRHNA, SNTAGT. The CDR3 sequence is 15 residues long. This chain's CDR3 is CASSRTLGQDNEQFF. The DNA of the CDR3 is TGTGCCAGCAGTCGGACCCTCGGACAGGACAATGAGCAGTTCTTC.

The chain is built from TRBV29-1 and TRBJ2-7; 11 bases agree with TRBD1. Germline-derived CDR1 and CDR2 are SQVTM and ANQGSEA. Trimming cost V 6 bases and J 6 bases; bases outside gene matches: 10. The length of the CDR3 is 14 residues. The CDR3, as DNA: TGCAGCGTCCGGGACAGGGGGACGTCGGGCGAGCAGTACTTC. Protein: CSVRDRGTSGEQYF.

The V and J genes are TRBV9 and TRBJ1-1; the D gene is possibly TRBD1 (5 bases). Deletions cut 4 bases from V and 2 bases from J, with 12 bases between. This CDR3 contains 14 residues. Germline V gene data show CDR1 as SGDLS and CDR2 as YYNGEE. CDR3 nucleotides: TGTGCCAGCAGCCCCGGGGACTCTAACACTGAAGCTTTCTTT. It encodes CASSPGDSNTEAFF.

The rearrangement joins TRBV18 to TRBJ2-2, with a weak D call TRBD1 (6 bases). Looked up from germline, CDR1 is KGHSH and CDR2 is LQKENI. This CDR3 region has 16 residues. V was clipped by 3 bases and J by 1 base, with 12 bases between them. The CDR3 region is CASSPKGHLNTGELFF. For the CDR3, the DNA is TGTGCCAGCTCACCGAAGGGACATCTGAACACCGGGGAGCTGTTTTTT. Filled out from reference TRBV18 and TRBJ2-2, the complete variable domain reads NAGVMQNPRHLVRRRGQEARLRCSPMKGHSHVYWYRQLPEEGLKFMVYLQKENIIDESGMPKERFSAEFPKEGPSILRIQQVVRGDSAAYFCASSPKGHLNTGELFFGEGSRLTVL.

The CDR3 reads CASSDSEGGDGYTF. The DNA of the CDR3 is TGTGCCAGCAGTGACTCCGAAGGGGGCGATGGCTACACCTTC. The gene calls are TRBV6-4 and TRBJ1-2; 7 bases line up with TRBD1. V was clipped by 0 bases and J by 6 bases; unmatched bases: 4. CDR3 size: 14 residues. CDR1 is MRHNA, CDR2 SNTAGT, per germline.

The chain employs TRBV7-2 and TRBJ2-2; TRBD2 is a possible D gene (6 bases). Germline V lookup: CDR1 SGHTA, CDR2 FQGNSA. The CDR3 spans 17 residues. V was clipped by 3 bases and J by 1 base, with 15 bases between them. The CDR3 nucleotides read TGTGCCAGCAGCTTTAAGGTTTTCGGGGGGAACACCGGGGAGCTGTTTTTT. Translated: CASSFKVFGGNTGELFF.

The chain uses TRBV9 and TRBJ1-4; D not resolved. The CDR3 extends over 16 amino acids. Trimming left V 0 bases short and J 0 bases short, with 9 bases between. Per the germline V gene, CDR1 is SGDLS and CDR2 is YYNGEE. CDR3 loop: CASSVASSATNEKLFF. The CDR3 region has the DNA TGTGCCAGCAGCGTAGCGTCGTCAGCAACTAATGAAAAACTGTTTTTT.

This clone was observed once. This rearrangement joins TRBV29-1 to TRBJ1-2, with a tentative D call TRBD1 (5 bases). This CDR3 contains 12 residues. V was trimmed by 2 bases and J by 5 bases, leaving 9 bases between them. Per germline, CDR1 SQVTM and CDR2 ANQGSEA. CDR3 sequence (DNA): TGCAGCGTTGAATCAGGGCTTTATGGCTACACCTTC. It yields the protein CSVESGLYGYTF.

The V call is TRBV27, the J call TRBJ2-1, with D possibly matching TRBD2 (6 bases). Germline V CDR1 and CDR2: MNHEY, SMNVEV (reference sequence). Trimming shortened V by 8 bases and J by 4 bases, and 15 bases separated the two germline ends. CDR3 length equals 14 residues. CDR3 coding DNA: TGTGCCAGCGGCGGGACCTTCGATTACAATGAGCAGTTCTTC. The encoded protein is CASGGTFDYNEQFF.

The chain has TRBV4-3 and TRBJ2-6; D remains ambiguous. Trimming cost V 4 bases and J 0 bases, with 10 bases left between them. There are 16 residues in the CDR3. Germline V CDR1 and CDR2: LGHNA, YSLEER. Written as DNA, the CDR3 is TGCGCCAGCAGCCTTCACATCGCCTCTGGGGCCAACGTCCTGACTTTC. Translating it yields CASSLHIASGANVLTF.

This chain connects TRBV5-1 to TRBJ2-3; D not resolved. Per the germline V gene, CDR1 is SGHRS and CDR2 is YFSETQ. Trimming cost V 1 base and J 2 bases, with 8 bases left between them. The CDR3 totals 14 residues. The CDR3 region is CASSLSLDTDTQYF. CDR3 DNA sequence: TGCGCCAGCAGCTTGTCCCTAGACACAGATACGCAGTATTTT.

This clone was observed a single time. The gene calls are TRBV7-2 and TRBJ1-1; D is undetermined. Per the germline V gene, CDR1 is SGHTA and CDR2 is FQGNSA. V was shortened by 2 bases and J by 1 base, with 11 bases between the two germline ends. This CDR3 region has 15 residues. CDR3 nucleotide sequence: TGTGCCAGCAGCTTAAATGGCCCTGGGAACACTGAAGCTTTCTTT. This translates into CASSLNGPGNTEAFF. Using reference TRBV7-2 and TRBJ1-1 for the parts outside the CDR3, the full variable domain is GAGVSQSPSNKVTEKGKDVELRCDPISGHTALYWYRQSLGQGLEFLIYFQGNSAPDKSGLPSDRFSAERTGGSVSTLTIQRTQQEDSAVYLCASSLNGPGNTEAFFGQGTRLTVV.

V and J are TRBV18 and TRBJ2-7, with 9 positions matching TRBD1. Germline CDR1 KGHSH, CDR2 LQKENI. The CDR3 spans 16 residues. The trim removed 2 bases at V and 5 bases at J, leaving 10 bases unmatched. The CDR3 DNA sequence: TGTGCCAGCTCACCAGCTATGGGACAGGGAAGGGACGAGCAGTACTTC. It codes for CASSPAMGQGRDEQYF.

The chain has TRBV10-3 and TRBJ1-5; 8 positions match TRBD1. There are 15 residues in the CDR3. Trimming took 2 bases from V and 6 from J; bases not matched to a gene: 6. The germline gives CDR1 ENHRY, CDR2 SYGVKD. CDR3 DNA: TGTGCCATCAGTGAGGGACAGGGAGGCGGTCAGCCCCAGCATTTT. Amino acids: CAISEGQGGGQPQHF.

The chain joins TRBV7-2 to TRBJ2-4; the D is unclear. V was trimmed by 0 bases and J by 9 bases, leaving 6 bases between them. Germline V CDR1 and CDR2: SGHTA, FQGNSA. The CDR3 is 12 amino acids. Written as DNA, the CDR3 is TGTGCCAGCAGCTTAGCAACGAGCATTCAGTACTTC. Its translation is CASSLATSIQYF.